These 6 T cell receptor beta chains came from one sample sequenced in a study of blood T cell repertoires in COVID-19 (dated by TCRdb to 2020 to 2022). Library creation used the immunoSEQ multiplex PCR assay. TCRdb took over this immuneACCESS table, retaining in-frame rearrangements with V and J assigned. Such tables are incomplete; in checked studies, under half of the missing clones stem from an unresolved V gene, and the remainder is unexplained. The sample table holds about 160,000 clones, of which roughly 90% were seen once. The ten largest make up roughly 2.3% of the sample. What was sequenced was peripheral blood. These receptors were obtained from a man younger than 35 with acute or convalescent COVID-19.

The CDR3: CASSIRRYQNSPLHF. CDR3 DNA sequence: TGTGCCAGCAGCATCCGGAGGTATCAAAATTCACCCCTCCACTTT. The chain is built from TRBV27 and TRBJ1-6; D is undetermined. V lost 6 bases to trimming and J lost 7 bases, with 16 bases between them. CDR3 length: 15 amino acids. The germline V gene has CDR1 MNHEY and CDR2 SMNVEV (reference sequence).

The chain recombines TRBV18 with TRBJ2-5; no firm D call. The CDR3 is 16 amino acids. Trimming stripped 3 bases from V and 0 bases from J, with 14 bases between. The germline V gene has CDR1 KGHSH and CDR2 LQKENI. The CDR3 is CASSPLAEAYQETQYF. The DNA for the CDR3 is TGTGCCAGCTCACCTCTGGCGGAAGCGTACCAAGAGACCCAGTACTTC.

This sequence joins TRBV6-6 and TRBJ2-7; D unresolved. Germline loops: CDR1 MNHNY, CDR2 SVGAGI (reference sequence). The CDR3 runs to 15 residues. V was clipped by 0 bases and J by 11 bases, with 20 bases between them. The CDR3: CASSYSNDLSVRKYF. In nucleotides, the CDR3 is TGTGCCAGCAGTTACTCGAATGATTTAAGCGTGAGGAAGTACTTC.

V gene TRBV24-1 combines with J gene TRBJ2-5; weak D call: TRBD1 (6 bases). V was cut by 10 bases and J by 4 bases, with 12 bases left in between. The CDR3 covers 12 residues. Germline CDR1 and CDR2: KGHDR and SFDVKD. This chain's CDR3 is CATQGWRETQYF. In DNA, the CDR3 is TGTGCCACACAGGGTTGGCGAGAGACCCAGTACTTC.

This chain uses TRBV27 with TRBJ1-1; perhaps TRBD1 as D (5 bases). The germline gives CDR1 MNHEY, CDR2 SMNVEV (reference sequence). This CDR3 contains 15 residues. The ends were cut back, 0 bases at V and 0 bases at J, with 8 bases in the middle. The CDR3 sequence is CASSLSKGMNTEAFF. CDR3 nucleotides: TGTGCCAGCAGTTTATCGAAGGGGATGAACACTGAAGCTTTCTTT.

The chain couples TRBV10-1 to TRBJ2-1, with D possibly matching TRBD2 (5 bases). In germline, CDR1 is WNHNN, CDR2 SYGVQD (reference sequence). V was shortened by 1 base and J by 9 bases, with 10 bases between the two germline ends. This CDR3 region has 13 residues. This chain's CDR3 is CASSELNAGEQFF. CDR3 nucleotide sequence: TGCGCCAGCAGTGAGTTAAATGCGGGTGAGCAGTTCTTC.